Below, 17 T cell receptor beta chains from the same sample are listed, as sequenced in a study of T cell responses to AZD1222 COVID-19 vaccine. TCRdb keeps only in-frame clones here, not all; method: immunoSEQ multiplex PCR. Among around 70,000 clones listed, roughly 85% were seen once. Sequences were derived from peripheral blood, sampled on day 0 of AZD1222 vaccination. The receptor set was obtained from an adult in good health.

The chain uses TRBV7-6 and TRBJ1-6; D perhaps matches TRBD1 (5 bases). The ends were cut back, 5 bases at V and 3 bases at J, with 11 bases in the middle. The length of the CDR3 is 15 residues. The V gene's germline CDR1 is SGHVS and CDR2 FNYEAQ. CDR3 nucleotides: TGTGCCAGCAGCGCGGGACTAGGCTATAATTCACCCCTCCACTTT. As protein: CASSAGLGYNSPLHF.

This clone was picked up one time. CDR3 in amino acids: CAISESPQGQPQHF. The CDR3 DNA is TGTGCCATCAGTGAGAGTCCCCAGGGGCAGCCCCAGCATTTT. The chain links TRBV10-3 to TRBJ1-5; D is possibly TRBD1 (6 bases). Trimming left V 2 bases short and J 7 bases short, with 12 bases between. The CDR3 sequence is 14 residues long. Germline lookup yields CDR1 ENHRY and CDR2 SYGVKD.

V gene TRBV14 combines with J gene TRBJ2-7; D unclear. The germline CDR1 and CDR2 sequences are SGHDN and FVKESK. CDR3 length equals 13 residues. V lost 1 base and J lost 7, with 11 bases in between. CDR3 in amino acids: CASSQGIKREQYF. CDR3 bases: TGTGCCAGCAGCCAAGGAATTAAGAGGGAGCAGTACTTC.

The rearrangement uses TRBV5-1 and TRBJ2-1, with D tentatively TRBD1 (6 bases). The CDR3 runs 14 residues. The V end lost 4 bases, the J end lost 4 bases, and 12 bases lay between the germline ends. CDR1 and CDR2 (germline): SGHRS, YFSETQ. This CDR3 is CASSRMDSYNEQFF. DNA for the CDR3: TGCGCCAGCAGCCGCATGGACAGTTACAATGAGCAGTTCTTC.

This sequence joins TRBV19 and TRBJ2-7; 7 nucleotides line up with TRBD1. The CDR3 is 16 amino acids. CDR1 is LNHDA, CDR2 SQIVND, per germline (reference sequence). V shed 5 bases and J 1 base; nucleotides not matched to a gene: 11. In nucleotides, the CDR3 is TGTGCCAGTAGTCAGCTTCCGGGACAGATTTCCTACGAGCAGTACTTC. Protein sequence: CASSQLPGQISYEQYF.

In this sample, this clone turned up once. The rearrangement links TRBV2 to TRBJ1-4; a possible D gene is TRBD1 (6 bases). Germline V gene lookup returns CDR1 SNHLY and CDR2 FYNNEI. The germline V and J ends were trimmed by 2 bases and 2 bases, with 18 bases remaining between them. This CDR3 spans 18 amino acids. Here the CDR3 DNA reads TGTGCCAGCAGTGAATTGGACAGATCAACGTATACTAATGAAAAACTGTTTTTT. Translated: CASSELDRSTYTNEKLFF.

The chain recombines TRBV15 with TRBJ2-5; maybe TRBD1 (5 bases). The CDR3 totals 14 residues. Trimming pared 0 bases from V and 2 bases from J, leaving 7 bases between. Germline V gene sequence: CDR1 LNHNV, CDR2 YYDKDF (reference sequence). The CDR3 nucleotides are TGTGCCACCAGCAGAGATAGACAGCAAGAGACCCAGTACTTC. Its protein product is CATSRDRQQETQYF.

The chain links TRBV9 to TRBJ1-1, with 8 bases fitting TRBD1. This CDR3 contains 13 residues. Losses at the gene ends were 5 bases for V and 7 bases for J; bases not matched to a gene: 7. Germline lookup yields CDR1 SGDLS and CDR2 YYNGEE. The CDR3 nucleotides read TGTGCCAGCAGAAGAATACAGGGGGATGAAGCTTTCTTT. Residues: CASRRIQGDEAFF.

The chain has TRBV28 and TRBJ1-5; possible D gene TRBD1, 5 bases. Germline lookup yields CDR1 MDHEN and CDR2 SYDVKM. The CDR3 is 19 amino acids. Deletions cut 4 bases from V and 1 base from J, with 23 bases between. CDR3 coding DNA: TGTGCCAGCAGTTCGCCCGCTAAACGTCAGGGTCTGAGCAATCAGCCCCAGCATTTT. Residues: CASSSPAKRQGLSNQPQHF. The full variable domain, with the rest looked up from reference TRBV28 and TRBJ1-5, is DVKVTQSSRYLVKRTGEKVFLECVQDMDHENMFWYRQDPGLGLRLIYFSYDVKMKEKGDIPEGYSVSREKKERFSLILESASTNQTSMYLCASSSPAKRQGLSNQPQHFGDGTRLSIL.

The J gene is TRBJ2-1, the V gene TRBV28; 7 bases align to TRBD1. The V segment lost 7 bases and the J segment 10 bases; nucleotides outside the gene matches: 13. This CDR3 comprises 14 residues. The germline gives CDR1 MDHEN, CDR2 SYDVKM. The CDR3 nucleotides read TGTGCCAGCACCCTCGGGACCCCCAGGGGGGAGCAGTTCTTC. This gives the protein CASTLGTPRGEQFF. Full variable domain (remainder filled in from reference TRBV28 and TRBJ2-1): DVKVTQSSRYLVKRTGEKVFLECVQDMDHENMFWYRQDPGLGLRLIYFSYDVKMKEKGDIPEGYSVSREKKERFSLILESASTNQTSMYLCASTLGTPRGEQFFGPGTRLTVL.

The rearrangement joins TRBV7-3 to TRBJ1-5, with D tentatively TRBD1 (5 bases). In germline, CDR1 is SGHTA, CDR2 FQGTGA. Trimming pared 6 bases from V and 6 bases from J, leaving 18 bases between. The length of the CDR3 is 15 residues. CDR3: CASSMTDHGGQPQHF. In nucleotides, the CDR3 is TGTGCCAGCAGTATGACAGATCATGGGGGTCAGCCCCAGCATTTT.

The sample holds one count of this clone. The chain links TRBV2 to TRBJ2-5, with 7 bases that match TRBD2. The ends lost 4 bases at V and 5 bases at J; junction bases unmatched: 7. The CDR3 extends over 14 amino acids. Germline assignment: CDR1 SNHLY and CDR2 FYNNEI. The CDR3 protein is CASSGSGGGETQYF. The CDR3 bases are TGTGCCAGCAGTGGGTCGGGGGGAGGGGAGACCCAGTACTTC.

This clone was counted between two and nine times. This chain uses TRBV9 with TRBJ2-2, with D possibly matching TRBD2 (5 bases). The CDR3 runs 13 residues. Between the trimmed V and J ends, which lost 4 bases and 6 bases, there was a span of 10 bases. Looked up from germline, CDR1 is SGDLS and CDR2 is YYNGEE. In nucleotides, the CDR3 is TGTGCCAGCAGCTACGGAGGTTCCGGGGAGCTGTTTTTT. This sequence encodes CASSYGGSGELFF.

The V call is TRBV12-3 or TRBV12-4, the J call TRBJ1-2; D is unresolved. V lost 3 bases, J lost 3 bases, and 5 bases lay in between. CDR3 length: 12 residues. CDR3 loop: CASSLLDYGYTF. Here the CDR3 DNA reads TGTGCCAGCAGTTTGTTAGACTATGGCTACACCTTC.

This chain uses TRBV11-2 with TRBJ2-7; D gene uncertain. Per germline, CDR1 SGHAT and CDR2 FQNNGV. The CDR3 consists of 15 residues. Trimming cost V 1 base and J 2 bases, with 12 bases left between them. The CDR3, as DNA: TGTGCCAGCAGCTTAGCGCCGGGTTTCACCTACGAGCAGTACTTC. Its translation: CASSLAPGFTYEQYF.

V usage is TRBV7-2 and J usage is TRBJ2-5; a weak D match, TRBD2 (5 bases). Per the germline V gene, CDR1 is SGHTA and CDR2 is FQGNSA. The CDR3 is made up of 19 amino acids. Trimming took 2 bases from V and 2 from J, leaving 24 bases between them. CDR3: CASSLQISGGRRSQETQYF. CDR3 coding DNA: TGTGCCAGCAGCTTACAAATTTCCGGAGGCAGGCGGTCTCAAGAGACCCAGTACTTC.

The J gene is TRBJ1-2, the V gene TRBV3-1 (or the pseudogene TRBV3-2), with 8 nucleotides matching TRBD1. Germline lookup yields CDR1 LGHDT and CDR2 YNNKEL (reference sequence). J lost 2 bases, V lost 4 bases, and 6 bases had no gene match. The CDR3 consists of 15 residues. The CDR3 bases are TGTGCCAGCAGCCTCGGACAGGGCGGCAACTATGGCTACACCTTC. Its protein is CASSLGQGGNYGYTF.